These 19 T cell receptor beta chains came from one sample sequenced in a study of tumor and adjacent non-tumor tissue in lung cancer listed by TCRdb under 2018. RNA was extracted from bulk unsorted tissue and checked for quality with a NanoDrop ND-1000 and an Agilent 2100. The protocol used for the library was multiplex PCR. Sequenced on an Illumina HiSeq 2500. TCRbeta libraries were constructed through three rounds of nested PCR with primers (Table S4) according to protocols modified from ARM-PCR. The public reads were reanalyzed by TCRdb: fastp trimming at Q25, MiXCR alignment, in-frame beta chains only. Entries that share a CDR3 protein sequence are merged under the most common genes and DNA. In all, the sample holds more than 75,000 distinct CDR3 sequences, and roughly 80% of those were seen once. The ten largest make up roughly 15% of the sample. The sample taken for sequencing was lung tumor tissue. These receptors came from a woman in her fifties or sixties with non-small cell lung cancer.

Worth noting for this clonotype: Without the conserved terminal phenylalanine or tryptophan, this CDR3 likely stems from a read error. The CDR3 region is CASSLNTAEQFL. The DNA for the CDR3 is TGTGCCAGCAGCTTAAATACCGCTGAGCAGTTCCTT. The chain has TRBV11-2 and TRBJ2-1, with D unresolved. The CDR3 spans 12 residues. V lost 2 bases and J 9 bases, leaving 8 bases between the germline ends. Germline loops: CDR1 SGHAT, CDR2 FQNNGV.

The rearrangement joins TRBV5-4 to TRBJ2-1; TRBD1 matches at 8 bases. V lost 0 bases, J lost 9 bases, and 8 bases stayed unmatched. Germline V lookup: CDR1 SGHNT, CDR2 YYREEE (reference sequence). The CDR3 consists of 15 residues. The CDR3 loop is CASSLEGQEVLEQFF. The CDR3 bases are TGTGCCAGCAGCTTGGAGGGACAGGAGGTACTTGAGCAGTTCTTC.

Points on this clonotype: Its ends do not fully match the called genes, so a read error is possible. J is TRBJ2-1 and V is TRBV24-1, with 9 nucleotides matching TRBD1. CDR1 is KGHDR and CDR2 is SFDVKD in the germline V gene. The length of the CDR3 is 21 residues. CDR3 DNA sequence: TGTGGTACCAGTGGGCCGGCATCGGGACAGGGATGGCTGAGTGATGACAATGGGCAGTTCTTC. The encoded protein is CGTSGPASGQGWLSDDNGQFF.

A word on this clonotype: A junction boundary mismatches the germline segment, possibly from a read error. The chain links TRBV4-2 to TRBJ1-4, with D possibly TRBD1 on 6 matching bases. Germline V gene data show CDR1 as LGHNA and CDR2 as YNFKEQ. There are 15 residues in the CDR3. CDR3 in amino acids: CASSQVLGAGEKLFF. CDR3 nucleotides: TGTGCCAGTAGCCAAGTCCTGGGGGCCGGTGAAAAACTGTTTTTT.

Turning to this clonotype: The junction does not match germline at one end; this may be a read error. J is TRBJ2-1 and V is TRBV6-2 or TRBV6-3; D gene uncertain. Germline CDR1 is MNHEY and CDR2 is SVGEGT. This CDR3 is built from 13 residues. This CDR3 is CATASRNYIEQFF. CDR3 coding DNA: TGTGCCACCGCAAGCAGGAACTACATTGAGCAGTTCTTC.

This clonotype showed up many times. A read error may explain this, as a much larger clone is one base away. Since no conserved phenylalanine or tryptophan closes the CDR3, a read error is the likely cause. This rearrangement joins TRBV20-1 to TRBJ2-7, with 8 nucleotides matching TRBD1. This CDR3 spans 15 amino acids. CDR1 is DFQATT, CDR2 SNEGSKA, per germline (reference sequence). V lost 1 base, J lost 2 bases, and 7 bases stayed unmatched. CDR3 bases: TGCAGTGCTAGAGTTTCCGGGACAGGAGCCTACGAGCAGTACCTC. Translated: CSARVSGTGAYEQYL.

Of note for this clonotype: The junction and the germline gene differ at one end; a read error may be behind it. V is TRBV12-3 or TRBV12-4 and J is TRBJ1-5; D is unresolved. This CDR3 contains 13 residues. CDR3 sequence (DNA): TGCGCCAGCAGTTTGATTCGGAATCAGCCCCAGCATTTT. It specifies CASSLIRNQPQHF.

The J gene is TRBJ1-2, the V gene TRBV5-4; TRBD1 might be the D (5 bases). V was clipped by 2 bases and J by 4 bases, with 9 bases between them. The CDR3 contains 13 residues. Germline assignment: CDR1 SGHNT and CDR2 YYREEE (reference sequence). CDR3 sequence: CASSFWDGYGYTF. CDR3 sequence (DNA): TGTGCCAGCAGCTTTTGGGACGGCTATGGCTACACCTTC.

Comments on this clonotype: One junction end does not reproduce the germline sequence, and a read error may be involved. The CDR3 protein is CASSQDGLVGRHNERFF. DNA for the CDR3: TGCGCCAGCAGCCAAGATGGATTAGTGGGACGCCACAATGAGCGGTTCTTC. The chain has TRBV4-3 and TRBJ2-1; D could derive from TRBD1 or TRBD2 (5 bases each). Germline CDR1 and CDR2: LGHNA and YSLEER. This CDR3 contains 17 residues.

This clonotype was counted once. The junction shows a germline mismatch at one end, possibly a read error. The chain combines TRBV6-5 with TRBJ2-7; D remains ambiguous. Germline CDR1 is MNHEY and CDR2 is SVGAGI. CDR3 length: 15 residues. The CDR3 sequence is CASSYSSQEGYEQYF. The CDR3, as DNA: TGTGCAAGCAGTTACTCGAGTCAGGAAGGCTACGAGCAGTACTTC.

This clonotype has more than one count but fewer than ten. A much larger clone lies one base from this, so it may be a read error. V gene TRBV12-3 or TRBV12-4 combines with J gene TRBJ2-2; D is uncertain. The CDR3 has 14 amino acids. The CDR3 region has the DNA TGTGTCAGCAGTTTAAATGGGGTTTCCGGGGAGCTGTTTTTT. This translates into CVSSLNGVSGELFF.

The chain links TRBV20-1 to TRBJ2-1, with D perhaps matching TRBD2 (6 bases). Germline CDR1 reads DFQATT; CDR2 reads SNEGSKA (reference sequence). The CDR3 covers 14 residues. V shed 8 bases and J shed 3 bases, with 17 bases lying between them. CDR3 nucleotides: TGCAGTACTGGCTTCGGGGGAGACTACAATGAGCAGTTCTTC. Its protein product is CSTGFGGDYNEQFF.

J is TRBJ2-2 and V is TRBV20-1; TRBD2 agrees at 13 bases. This CDR3 region has 17 residues. Germline CDR1 is DFQATT and CDR2 is SNEGSKA (reference sequence). After removal of 6 bases from V and 6 bases from J, the junction contained 13 bases not matched to a gene. The CDR3 DNA is TGCAGTGCGGCTGGACTAGCGGGAGAGCCCAGCGCCGGGGAGCTGTTTTTT. This sequence encodes CSAAGLAGEPSAGELFF.

This clonotype has just one count. One end of the junction does not line up with germline, which may come from a read error. V gene TRBV20-1 combines with J gene TRBJ1-2; maybe TRBD1 (6 bases). The germline gives CDR1 DFQATT, CDR2 SNEGSKA (reference sequence). The CDR3 totals 13 residues. CDR3 in DNA: TGCACTGCTAGGGACATCTTAAACTATGGCTACACCTTC. Translated: CTARDILNYGYTF.

This clonotype was counted only a few times. No conserved phenylalanine or tryptophan ends this CDR3, so it is likely a read error. The rearrangement links TRBV11-2 to TRBJ2-5, with TRBD1 as a possible D gene (6 bases). Germline values: CDR1 SGHAT, CDR2 FQNNGV. The CDR3 totals 12 residues. V lost 9 bases, J lost 5 bases, and 13 bases lay in between. CDR3 protein: CASSLTGETQYL. In DNA, the CDR3 is TGTGCCAGTAGTCTTACAGGGGAGACCCAGTACCTC.

Remarks on this clonotype: Given the absence of the conserved phenylalanine or tryptophan at the CDR3 end, a read error is likely. This chain links TRBV11-2 with TRBJ1-5, with a possible D match to TRBD1 (6 bases). Trimming cost V 5 bases and J 10 bases, with 15 bases left between them. There are 13 residues in the CDR3. Germline CDR1 SGHAT, CDR2 FQNNGV. As DNA, the CDR3 is TGTGCCAGCAGCGAAGACAGGAGCCAACCCCAGCATTCT. The encoded protein is CASSEDRSQPQHS.

There are many counts of this clonotype. This chain connects TRBV7-9 to TRBJ2-3; D gene ambiguous. V dropped 1 base and J dropped 0 bases, with 2 bases sitting between them. Germline CDR1 and CDR2: SEHNR and FQNEAQ (reference sequence). The CDR3 covers 13 residues. CDR3 region: CASSLGSTDTQYF. The CDR3 DNA is TGTGCCAGCAGCTTAGGCAGCACAGATACGCAGTATTTT.

With regard to this clonotype: A read error may produce the germline difference seen at one junction end. The V call is TRBV29-1, the J call TRBJ2-7; tentative D call: TRBD1 (5 bases). Germline CDR1 SQVTM, CDR2 ANQGSEA. CDR3 length: 13 amino acids. CDR3 DNA: TGCAGCGTTTCCCGTAAGGGGTCCTACGAGCAGTGCTTC. As protein: CSVSRKGSYEQCF.

With respect to this clonotype: At one end the junction does not follow the germline gene, possibly because of a read error. The chain links TRBV6-2 or TRBV6-3 to TRBJ1-2; D perhaps matches TRBD1 (5 bases). The germline V gene encodes CDR1 MNHEY and CDR2 SVGEGT. CDR3 length equals 13 residues. The CDR3 loop is CASIPPGGDSYIF. In DNA form, the CDR3 reads TGTGCCAGCATTCCCCCCGGAGGGGATAGCTACATCTTC.